The 2 T cell receptor beta chains presented below share a single source sample, sequenced in a study of esophageal squamous cell carcinoma under preoperative chemotherapy. As for time point: after preoperative PTX-NDP chemotherapy. TCRdb re-called the PCR reads with MiXCR, one entry per CDR3 protein. Altogether 30,000 to 35,000 distinct CDR3 sequences are present, under 60% being singletons, with the ten largest covering 23%. This sample was gathered from a patient given preoperative chemotherapy. The receptor source for this set is a human donor with esophageal squamous cell carcinoma. The donor label of this sample is uncertain.

This clonotype was detected ten times or more. This chain connects TRBV12-3 or TRBV12-4 to TRBJ1-2; the match to TRBD1 covers 10 bases. The CDR3 totals 15 residues. Trimming cost V 6 bases and J 1 base; bases outside gene matches: 5. The CDR3 DNA sequence: TGTGCCAGCAGCCGGACAGGGGGTGGTAACTATGGCTACACCTTC. Encoded protein: CASSRTGGGNYGYTF.

This chain joins TRBV6-1 and TRBJ2-7; 9 bases fit TRBD1. TRBJ2-1 explains the end of the DNA better; the J call may be wrong. The CDR3 is made up of 14 amino acids. Germline V CDR1 and CDR2: MNHNS, SASEGT. CDR3 coding DNA: TGTGCCAGCAGCCCAAGGACAGGGGTCAATGAGCAGTTCTTC. Amino acids: CASSPRTGVNEQFF.